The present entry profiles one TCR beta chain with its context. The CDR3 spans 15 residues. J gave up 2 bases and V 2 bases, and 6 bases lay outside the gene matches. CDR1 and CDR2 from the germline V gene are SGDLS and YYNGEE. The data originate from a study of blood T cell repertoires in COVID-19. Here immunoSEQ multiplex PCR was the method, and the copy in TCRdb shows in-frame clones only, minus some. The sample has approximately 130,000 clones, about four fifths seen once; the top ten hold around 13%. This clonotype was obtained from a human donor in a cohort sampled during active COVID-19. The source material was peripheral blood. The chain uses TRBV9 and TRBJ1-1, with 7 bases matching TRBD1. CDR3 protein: CASSVGGGLNTEAFF. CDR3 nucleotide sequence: TGTGCCAGCAGCGTTGGAGGGGGCCTAAACACTGAAGCTTTCTTT.